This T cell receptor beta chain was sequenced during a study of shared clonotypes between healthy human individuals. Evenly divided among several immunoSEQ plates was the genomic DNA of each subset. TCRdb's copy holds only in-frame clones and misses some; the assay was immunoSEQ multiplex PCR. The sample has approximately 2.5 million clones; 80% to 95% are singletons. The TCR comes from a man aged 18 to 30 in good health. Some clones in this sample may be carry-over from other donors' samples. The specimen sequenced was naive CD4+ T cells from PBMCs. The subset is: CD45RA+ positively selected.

Written as DNA, the CDR3 is TGTGCCAGCAGCGTTATGGGGGCGACTTCTTCTGGAAACACCATATATTTT. It specifies CASSVMGATSSGNTIYF. The J gene is TRBJ1-3, the V gene TRBV9; D might be TRBD1 (6 bases). V was shortened by 2 bases and J by 1 base, with 16 bases between the two germline ends. Germline assignment: CDR1 SGDLS and CDR2 YYNGEE. The CDR3 has 17 residues. Complete variable domain (other parts from reference TRBV9 and TRBJ1-3): DSGVTQTPKHLITATGQRVTLRCSPRSGDLSVYWYQQSLDQGLQFLIQYYNGEERAKGNILERFSAQQFPDLHSELNLSSLELGDSALYFCASSVMGATSSGNTIYFGEGSWLTVV.